This entry lists 5 T cell receptor beta chains sequenced from one sample in a study of OX40 agonist ivuxolimab in advanced cancers. Assay used: immunoSEQ multiplex PCR; TCRdb lists only in-frame clones, some missing. The table shows around 63,000 clones, with roughly 80% occurring only once. This specimen was CD4+ or CD8+ T cells sorted from blood, taken in a trial of the OX40 agonist ivuxolimab. The receptor set was obtained from an adult with an advanced solid tumor such as melanoma, head and neck, liver or kidney cancer.

A few counts support this clone. The chain employs TRBV5-5 and TRBJ2-7; D is uncertain. The V and J ends lost 2 bases and 4 bases respectively, with 10 bases between them. Germline values: CDR1 SGHKS, CDR2 YYEKEE (reference sequence). CDR3 length equals 13 residues. The CDR3 loop is CASSFFEDYEQYV. CDR3 nucleotides: TGTGCCAGCAGCTTTTTTGAGGATTACGAGCAGTACGTC.

This chain uses TRBV28 with TRBJ2-6; 8 nucleotides match TRBD1. Germline V gene lookup returns CDR1 MDHEN and CDR2 SYDVKM. The CDR3 spans 19 residues. Trimming cost V 8 bases and J 0 bases; bases outside gene matches: 15. The DNA of the CDR3 is TGTGCCAGCCACACGGCAGGGGGCAAAGGTGCCTCTGGGGCCAACGTCCTGACTTTC. This sequence encodes CASHTAGGKGASGANVLTF.

The J gene is TRBJ2-4, the V gene TRBV4-1, with 7 bases that match TRBD1. With 3 bases clipped from V and 4 bases from J, the junction kept 6 bases outside the gene matches. Germline V CDR1 and CDR2: MGHRA, YSYEKL. CDR3 length: 15 residues. In DNA, the CDR3 is TGCGCCAGCAGCCACACGGGGACAGAAAAAAACATTCAGTACTTC. It codes for CASSHTGTEKNIQYF.

The gene calls are TRBV7-2 and TRBJ2-4; a weak D match, TRBD2 (6 bases). Per the germline V gene, CDR1 is SGHTA and CDR2 is FQGNSA. The CDR3 length is 17 residues. V was trimmed by 3 bases and J by 0 bases, leaving 15 bases between them. In nucleotides, the CDR3 is TGTGCCAGCAGCTTGTCATACGGGACTCTAGCCAAAAACATTCAGTACTTC. This codes for CASSLSYGTLAKNIQYF.

This chain joins TRBV27 and TRBJ1-5; 7 bases are a match to TRBD1. CDR3 length: 14 residues. Germline CDR1 MNHEY, CDR2 SMNVEV (reference sequence). Trimming cost V 6 bases and J 5 bases; bases outside gene matches: 7. The CDR3 here is CASSPGTAYQPQHF. CDR3 DNA: TGTGCCAGCAGCCCTGGGACAGCTTATCAGCCCCAGCATTTT.